This T cell receptor beta chain comes out of a study of molecular identifiers for immune sequencing clone quantification. Overall study findings and caveats: The share of molecules held by clones above 20 RNA copies was over 99% in effector cells and under 1% in naive cells.

Previously described methods and listed TCR primers were used for bulk TCR libraries. TCRdb redid the calling of the PCR reads with MiXCR, one entry per CDR3 protein. The sample lists some 580,000 distinct CDR3 sequences, 25% occurring once. Details on this clonotype: As yet, its antigen is unknown.

Naive CD8 T cell sorting was performed on the CD8+CD4-CCR7+CD45RA+ phenotype. Germline V lookup: CDR1 MNHEY, CDR2 SMNVEV (reference sequence). There are 13 residues in the CDR3. The V and J ends lost 3 bases and 4 bases respectively, with 9 bases between them. The sample comprised naive CD8+ T cells from blood, with Jurkat cell RNA spiked in. The subset was: FACS-sorted CD8+CD4-CCR7+CD45RA+ naive T cells. This TCR was sampled from a human donor in good health. Some libraries in this study had Jurkat cell RNA spiked in. V is TRBV27 and J is TRBJ1-2; a possible D gene is TRBD1 (6 bases). The CDR3 loop reads CASSFETGYGYTF. The CDR3 DNA is TGTGCCAGCAGTTTTGAGACAGGCTATGGCTACACCTTC.